The clone carrying this T cell receptor beta chain was picked up many times. This sample was taken from a study of spatial heterogeneity in lung cancer. TCRdb called the 5' RACE reads again in MiXCR, with one record for every CDR3 protein. The data contain 30,000 to 45,000 distinct CDR3 sequences, around 7.5% of them singletons. CDR1 and CDR2 from the germline V gene are MNHEY and SVGAGI. V lost 10 bases, J lost 5 bases, and 17 bases lay in between. The CDR3 is made up of 13 amino acids. Indicated time point: sample taken at primary tumor resection. No cell sorting; template was whole RNA from tumor, lung tissue or PBMC. The cohort: 70 to 75 early-stage, untreated non-small cell lung cancer patients.

Specimen: PBMCs, collected at surgery. V is TRBV6-5 and J is TRBJ2-5; D ambiguous. The receptor was isolated from a male donor with early-stage non-small cell lung cancer. CDR3 DNA: TGTGCCATCTCAAGGCCCGAAGGGGAGACCCAGTACTTC. Translating gives CAISRPEGETQYF.